These 14 T cell receptor beta chains were all obtained from the same sample, sequenced in a study of PD-1 blockade in classical Hodgkin lymphoma. Some clones are missing from TCRdb's copy, which holds only in-frame ones; the method was immunoSEQ multiplex PCR. In the table there are about 20,000 clones, 89% of which are singletons. The time point here: newly diagnosed, previously untreated cHL patient sample. Investigators isolated CD4+ T cells from thawed PBMCs through magnetic negative selection. Sample: CD4+ T cells from blood. These receptors all stem from a human donor with classical Hodgkin lymphoma.

The rearrangement uses TRBV11-2 and TRBJ2-5; D is ambiguous. This CDR3 is built from 14 residues. Germline-derived CDR1 and CDR2 are SGHAT and FQNNGV. Trimming removed 0 bases from V and 4 bases from J, with 9 bases in between. CDR3 amino acids: CASSLEGMRETQYF. CDR3 nucleotides: TGTGCCAGCAGCTTAGAGGGGATGCGAGAGACCCAGTACTTC.

This chain uses TRBV2 with TRBJ2-2; D is unresolved. The germline V gene has CDR1 SNHLY and CDR2 FYNNEI. Deletions cut 8 bases from V and 7 bases from J, with 11 bases between. CDR3 length: 12 residues. CDR3 nucleotide sequence: TGTGCCAGCTCTGCAGGCGTCGGGGAGCTGTTTTTT. This translates into CASSAGVGELFF.

The chain uses TRBV19 and TRBJ2-2; D remains unclear. In germline, CDR1 is LNHDA, CDR2 SQIVND (reference sequence). The V gene lost 6 bases and the J gene lost 7 bases, with 3 bases spanning the gap. The CDR3 contains 10 residues. CDR3 DNA sequence: TGTGCCAGTAGGGGCGGGGAGCTGTTTTTT. Protein sequence: CASRGGELFF.

This sequence joins TRBV7-6 and TRBJ1-3; maybe TRBD1 (6 bases). The CDR3 is made up of 16 amino acids. Trimming took off 5 bases at V and 1 base at J, with 15 bases between the two ends. The germline gives CDR1 SGHVS, CDR2 FNYEAQ. As DNA, the CDR3 is TGTGCCAGCAGCCTAGGACAGATCGATTCTGGAAACACCATATATTTT. This gives the protein CASSLGQIDSGNTIYF.

V and J are TRBV19 and TRBJ1-5; no firm D call. V was clipped by 2 bases and J by 7 bases, with 12 bases between them. The CDR3 contains 14 residues. The V gene's germline CDR1 is LNHDA and CDR2 SQIVND (reference sequence). CDR3 in DNA: TGTGCCAGTAGTATATCCCCGACAACGCAGCCCCAGCATTTT. It translates to CASSISPTTQPQHF. The full variable domain, in which reference TRBV19 and TRBJ1-5 provide the parts outside the CDR3, is DGGITQSPKYLFRKEGQNVTLSCEQNLNHDAMYWYRQDPGQGLRLIYYSQIVNDFQKGDIAEGYSVSREKKESFPLTVTSAQKNPTAFYLCASSISPTTQPQHFGDGTRLSIL.

V gene TRBV6-1 combines with J gene TRBJ2-1, with 8 nucleotides matching TRBD2. CDR3 length: 14 amino acids. Losses at the gene ends were 5 bases for V and 2 bases for J; bases not matched to a gene: 2. Germline V gene lookup returns CDR1 MNHNS and CDR2 SASEGT. CDR3 nucleotides: TGTGCCAGCAGTTTTAGCGGGGCCTACAATGAGCAGTTCTTC. This gives the protein CASSFSGAYNEQFF.

This chain uses TRBV6-1 with TRBJ2-4, with D perhaps being TRBD1 or TRBD2 (5 bases each). V lost 8 bases to trimming and J lost 0 bases, with 14 bases between them. Germline-derived CDR1 and CDR2 are MNHNS and SASEGT. The CDR3 length is 15 residues. CDR3 sequence reads: CASEAGTGAKNIQYF. The CDR3 nucleotides read TGTGCCAGCGAGGCTGGGACGGGAGCCAAAAACATTCAGTACTTC.

The V and J genes are TRBV19 and TRBJ1-5, with a weak D call TRBD1 (5 bases). Germline CDR1 reads LNHDA; CDR2 reads SQIVND (reference sequence). The CDR3 covers 15 residues. V dropped 1 base and J dropped 4 bases, with 11 bases sitting between them. The CDR3 reads CASSIGDERNQPQHF. CDR3 bases: TGTGCCAGTAGTATAGGGGACGAAAGAAATCAGCCCCAGCATTTT.

CDR3 sequence: CASSLAGDGREAFF. For the CDR3, the DNA is TGCGCCAGCAGCTTGGCGGGAGATGGCAGGGAAGCTTTCTTT. The V gene is TRBV5-1, the J gene TRBJ1-1; no firm D call. Germline V gene data show CDR1 as SGHRS and CDR2 as YFSETQ. Trimming removed 0 bases at V and 8 bases at J, with 14 bases between. The CDR3 contains 14 residues.

The chain combines TRBV19 with TRBJ2-3; D gene unclear. Germline V gives CDR1 LNHDA, CDR2 SQIVND (reference sequence). V lost 9 bases and J lost 0, with 10 bases in between. The CDR3 is 13 amino acids. The CDR3 sequence is CASSWGSTDTQYF. The CDR3 coding sequence is TGTGCCAGCAGCTGGGGAAGCACAGATACGCAGTATTTT.

The CDR3 nucleotides read TGTGCCAGCAGTTTTCGGGACCCCCGGTTGAGGGCCAACGTCCTGACTTTC. It translates to CASSFRDPRLRANVLTF. The gene calls are TRBV28 and TRBJ2-6; either TRBD1 or TRBD2 may fit D (5 bases each). The germline V gene encodes CDR1 MDHEN and CDR2 SYDVKM. CDR3 length equals 17 residues. V was trimmed by 3 bases and J by 5 bases, leaving 17 bases between them.

The chain is built from TRBV6-5 and TRBJ2-7; 7 bases match TRBD1. The germline CDR1 and CDR2 sequences are MNHEY and SVGAGI. CDR3 length equals 12 residues. V was clipped by 8 bases and J by 3 bases; unmatched bases: 4. CDR3 DNA sequence: TGTGCCAGCGGACAGGTCCGCTACGAGCAGTACTTC. Translating gives CASGQVRYEQYF.

This clone has only a few counts. The CDR3 reads CASSSVNRGRAGYTF. The CDR3 DNA sequence: TGTGCCAGCAGCTCAGTAAACAGGGGGCGCGCCGGCTACACCTTC. The genes are TRBV7-9 and TRBJ1-2; 9 nucleotides agree with TRBD1. This CDR3 is built from 15 residues. With V trimmed by 4 bases and J by 8 bases, 11 bases remained unmatched. Germline CDR1 reads SEHNR; CDR2 reads FQNEAQ (reference sequence).

The chain uses TRBV7-2 and TRBJ2-7; 8 bases align to TRBD2. Germline V lookup: CDR1 SGHTA, CDR2 FQGNSA. With 4 bases clipped from V and 4 bases from J, the junction kept 6 bases outside the gene matches. The CDR3 has 14 residues. The CDR3 sequence: CASSSRGGGYEQYF. The CDR3 DNA reads as TGTGCCAGCAGCTCACGGGGGGGCGGGTACGAGCAGTACTTC.